One and the same sample provided the 14 T cell receptor beta chains below, sequenced in a study of shared clonotypes between healthy human individuals. Terminally differentiated effector memory CD45RA+ cells were excluded by CCR7 positive selection of CD45RO-negative cells. Assay used: immunoSEQ multiplex PCR; TCRdb lists only in-frame clones, some missing. In the table there are roughly 650,000 clones, approximately 96% of which are singletons. Sample: naive CD8+ T cells sorted from blood. Receptor source: a woman under 40 in good health.

The V and J genes are TRBV4-1 and TRBJ1-3, with a weak D call TRBD1 (5 bases). The CDR3 has 17 residues. CDR1 is MGHRA and CDR2 is YSYEKL in the germline V gene. V shed 3 bases and J shed 0 bases, with 15 bases lying between them. CDR3 loop: CASSQAGVRASGNTIYF. CDR3 bases: TGCGCCAGCAGCCAGGCGGGGGTTCGGGCCTCTGGAAACACCATATATTTT.

This chain's CDR3 is CASRHGTDNYGYTF. DNA of the CDR3: TGTGCCAGCAGACATGGGACAGATAACTATGGCTACACCTTC. The chain has TRBV27 and TRBJ1-2, with 7 bases identical to TRBD1. Germline CDR1 and CDR2: MNHEY and SMNVEV (reference sequence). The ends lost 6 bases at V and 1 base at J; junction bases unmatched: 5. This CDR3 spans 14 amino acids.

V and J are TRBV27 and TRBJ2-7, with 7 bases lining up with TRBD1. The CDR3 consists of 14 residues. Per germline, CDR1 MNHEY and CDR2 SMNVEV (reference sequence). V trimming: 7 bases; J trimming: 0 bases; junction bases outside the gene matches: 6. CDR3 loop: CASTLTGSSYEQYF. Written as DNA, the CDR3 is TGTGCCAGCACCTTGACAGGGAGCTCCTACGAGCAGTACTTC.

The chain has TRBV4-2 and TRBJ2-5, with D unclear. Trimming shortened V by 0 bases and J by 2 bases, and 13 bases separated the two germline ends. This CDR3 has 16 amino acids. Germline CDR1 reads LGHNA; CDR2 reads YNFKEQ. The CDR3: CASSQDSLALQETQYF. The CDR3 nucleotides are TGTGCCAGCAGCCAAGATAGCCTCGCGTTACAAGAGACCCAGTACTTC.

The V gene is TRBV19, the J gene TRBJ2-1, with D possibly called TRBD1 or TRBD2 (5 bases each). Germline assignment: CDR1 LNHDA and CDR2 SQIVND (reference sequence). V was cut by 7 bases and J by 5 bases, with 24 bases left in between. This CDR3 has 17 amino acids. As DNA, the CDR3 is TGTGCCAGTACCCCCTCGCCCGGGATAATAGGGGACAATGAGCAGTTCTTC. This encodes CASTPSPGIIGDNEQFF. Full variable domain (remainder filled in from reference TRBV19 and TRBJ2-1): DGGITQSPKYLFRKEGQNVTLSCEQNLNHDAMYWYRQDPGQGLRLIYYSQIVNDFQKGDIAEGYSVSREKKESFPLTVTSAQKNPTAFYLCASTPSPGIIGDNEQFFGPGTRLTVL.

In the case of this clone: A read error may account for a junction end that differs from germline. The rearrangement uses TRBV28 and TRBJ2-2, with 10 bases fitting TRBD2. In germline, CDR1 is MDHEN, CDR2 SYDVKM. The CDR3 is 16 residues long. The CDR3 here is CAGSLVLAGDTGELFF. CDR3 nucleotide sequence: TGTGCCGGCAGTTTAGTCCTAGCGGGAGACACCGGGGAGCTGTTTTTT. The full variable domain, its missing parts supplied by reference TRBV28 and TRBJ2-2, is DVKVTQSSRYLVKRTGEKVFLECVQDMDHENMFWYRQDPGLGLRLIYFSYDVKMKEKGDIPEGYSVSREKKERFSLILESASTNQTSMYLCAGSLVLAGDTGELFFGEGSRLTVL.

The rearrangement joins TRBV19 to TRBJ2-1; D uncertain. Germline CDR1 LNHDA, CDR2 SQIVND (reference sequence). This CDR3 is built from 14 residues. V shed 6 bases and J shed 0 bases, with 9 bases lying between them. The CDR3 sequence: CASSPLPSYNEQFF. The DNA for the CDR3 is TGTGCCAGTAGCCCTCTTCCCTCCTACAATGAGCAGTTCTTC.

A word on this clone: This specimen includes other DNA sequences encoding the same CDR3. V is TRBV27 and J is TRBJ2-1; TRBD2 matches at 14 bases. Germline V CDR1 and CDR2: MNHEY, SMNVEV (reference sequence). The CDR3 sequence is 15 residues long. V was pared by 4 bases and J by 7 bases, with 3 bases of the junction left unmatched. The CDR3 coding sequence is TGTGCCAGCAGTTCTGGGACTAGCGGGAGAAATGAGCAGTTCTTC. Amino acids: CASSSGTSGRNEQFF.

The rearrangement links TRBV6-1 to TRBJ2-7; no definite D call. With 1 base removed from V and 0 bases from J, the gap between germline ends came to 10 bases. Germline CDR1 reads MNHNS; CDR2 reads SASEGT. The CDR3 length is 15 residues. As DNA, the CDR3 is TGTGCCAGCAGTGAAGGTGGGGATCGCTCCTACGAGCAGTACTTC. Translated: CASSEGGDRSYEQYF.

The chain couples TRBV28 to TRBJ1-5; possibly TRBD1 for D (5 bases). CDR3 length equals 13 residues. Germline V gene sequence: CDR1 MDHEN, CDR2 SYDVKM. Trimming removed 7 bases at V and 4 bases at J, with 11 bases between. CDR3 DNA sequence: TGTGCCAGCATCCCAAGGGGTAATCAGCCCCAGCATTTT. Its translation is CASIPRGNQPQHF.

The chain employs TRBV10-3 and TRBJ2-2; 8 bases line up with TRBD2. The junction had 3 bases not matched to a gene; V was cut back by 2 bases and J by 1 base. This CDR3 has 16 residues. Germline V CDR1 and CDR2: ENHRY, SYGVKD. The CDR3 DNA is TGTGCCATCAGTGAGGGACTAGCTAAGAACACCGGGGAGCTGTTTTTT. Its translation is CAISEGLAKNTGELFF.

The chain has TRBV28 and TRBJ2-7, with 9 bases that match TRBD2. CDR3 length: 15 residues. Germline CDR1 and CDR2: MDHEN and SYDVKM. Trimming took 2 bases from V and 2 from J; bases not matched to a gene: 4. Written as DNA, the CDR3 is TGTGCCAGCAGTTTAGGGCGGGGGGGCACCTACGAGCAGTACTTC. Translating it yields CASSLGRGGTYEQYF. Combining the CDR3 with reference TRBV28 and TRBJ2-7 gives the whole variable domain DVKVTQSSRYLVKRTGEKVFLECVQDMDHENMFWYRQDPGLGLRLIYFSYDVKMKEKGDIPEGYSVSREKKERFSLILESASTNQTSMYLCASSLGRGGTYEQYFGPGTRLTVT.

This chain joins TRBV19 and TRBJ2-7; tentative D call: TRBD2 (7 bases). The length of the CDR3 is 17 residues. The germline V gene has CDR1 LNHDA and CDR2 SQIVND (reference sequence). The V end lost 5 bases, the J end lost 2 bases, and 22 bases lay between the germline ends. The CDR3: CASSPRGSRENAYEQYF. CDR3 bases: TGTGCCAGTAGTCCCAGGGGTTCGCGGGAGAACGCCTACGAGCAGTACTTC.

This chain connects TRBV21-1 to TRBJ1-5. TRBV21-1 is termed a pseudogene. The CDR3 consists of 18 residues. The CDR3 DNA reads TGTGCCAGCAGCAAAGTTCTGCGGCCCAGATATAGCAATCAGCCCCAGCATTTT. Amino acids: CASSKVLRPRYSNQPQHF.